The clone carrying this T cell receptor (beta chain) was observed a single time. What it binds is not known. PCR was performed a second time for about 7 to 12 cycles using a sample-barcoded 5' primer and a J-beta primer mix. All samples gave at least 2.5 million CDR3-containing paired-end reads. TCRdb re-called the 5' RACE reads through MiXCR, storing one row per CDR3 protein. The table lists over 1,200,000 distinct CDR3 sequences, approximately 63% of them singletons. The data are from a study of blood T cells in healthy people across ages. General study results and limits: No conclusive comparison of naive versus antigen-experienced cells was possible with unsorted PBMCs.

This CDR3 contains 14 residues. V dropped 4 bases and J dropped 1 base, with 10 bases sitting between them. Germline V gene lookup returns CDR1 LGHNA and CDR2 YNFKEQ. Total RNA amounts of at least 5 micrograms were extracted per sample. The receptor was isolated from a man younger than 35 in good health. The chain combines TRBV4-2 with TRBJ2-5; D not certain. Sequencing used blood. This chain's CDR3 is CASSLFGFQETQYF. CDR3 DNA sequence: TGTGCCAGCAGCCTCTTTGGGTTCCAAGAGACCCAGTACTTC.